In its sample, the clone carrying this T cell receptor (beta chain) was seen a few times. Its specificity is unknown. The data were taken from a study of post-analysis software for immune sequencing data. Overall study findings and caveats: Under F measure analysis, samples from one preparation batch co-clustered strongly.

Prepared libraries of TCR beta cDNA carried unique molecular identifiers. Input populations of about 0.85 to 11 million T cells gave rise to approximately 500,000 cDNA molecules. Each CDR3 protein is one row after TCRdb ran MiXCR on the PCR reads. This table holds about 160,000 distinct CDR3 sequences, 35% to 40% found once. The sequence was obtained from a girl aged 5 to 17 with multiple sclerosis. The source material was blood, sampled after autologous hematopoietic stem cell transplantation.

CDR3 protein: CATSPGQANEKLFF. The CDR3 DNA reads TGTGCCACCAGCCCCGGACAGGCGAATGAAAAACTGTTTTTT. The rearrangement uses TRBV15 and TRBJ1-4; 7 nucleotides match TRBD1. V shed 5 bases, J shed 5 bases, and the junction held 5 bases outside the gene matches. Germline CDR1 is LNHNV and CDR2 is YYDKDF (reference sequence). This CDR3 spans 14 amino acids.